The 27 T cell receptor beta chains below all came from one sample that was sequenced in a study of T cells in Graves' hyperthyroidism and ophthalmopathy. Using RNA transcripts as the source, TCR beta CDR3 regions were amplified. Carried out on the TCR CDR3, a first-round RT-PCR used the HTBI primer set. TCRdb re-analysed the multiplex PCR reads in MiXCR, keeping a single row per CDR3 protein. The sample lists hundreds of thousands of distinct CDR3 sequences; roughly a sixth were seen once. Sequencing input: blood. The receptors were gathered from a woman aged 18-35 years with Graves' hyperthyroidism.

In this sample, this clonotype turned up many times. The chain is built from TRBV2 and TRBJ2-3; the D is unclear. CDR3 length: 11 residues. Germline assignment: CDR1 SNHLY and CDR2 FYNNEI. V shed 8 bases and J shed 3 bases, with 6 bases lying between them. CDR3 protein: CASVETDTQYF. The DNA for the CDR3 is TGTGCCAGCGTAGAGACAGATACGCAGTATTTT. Using reference TRBV2 and TRBJ2-3 for the parts outside the CDR3, the full variable domain is EPEVTQTPSHQVTQMGQEVILRCVPISNHLYFYWYRQILGQKVEFLVSFYNNEISEKSEIFDDQFSVERPDGSNFTLKIRSTKLEDSAMYFCASVETDTQYFGPGTRLTVL.

This clonotype appeared a few times. The chain employs TRBV6-1 and TRBJ1-5; 7 bases are shared with TRBD1. After removal of 7 bases from V and 4 bases from J, the junction contained 1 base not matched to a gene. This CDR3 spans 12 amino acids. CDR1 is MNHNS and CDR2 is SASEGT in the germline V gene. The CDR3 bases are TGTGCCAGCAAGGGACAGAATCAGCCCCAGCATTTT. It encodes CASKGQNQPQHF.

In its sample, this clonotype was seen many times. The chain uses TRBV2 and TRBJ1-1; unclear D gene. Between the trimmed V and J ends, which lost 6 bases and 1 base, there was a span of 9 bases. The CDR3 is made up of 13 amino acids. Germline loops: CDR1 SNHLY, CDR2 FYNNEI. CDR3: CASSRIENTEAFF. The CDR3 DNA sequence: TGTGCCAGCAGCCGCATCGAGAACACTGAAGCTTTCTTT.

This clonotype was picked up a small number of times. V gene TRBV5-1 combines with J gene TRBJ2-6; TRBD1 might be the D (5 bases). The CDR3 spans 17 residues. Germline V gene sequence: CDR1 SGHRS, CDR2 YFSETQ. Trimming took off 0 bases at V and 7 bases at J, with 17 bases between the two ends. The CDR3 region is CASSLGADSSGANVLTF. As DNA, the CDR3 is TGCGCCAGCAGCTTGGGGGCTGACAGTTCAGGAGCCAACGTCCTGACTTTC.

This clonotype was detected a few times. With a much larger clone just one base away, this may be a read error. The chain employs TRBV5-1 and TRBJ1-1; D call uncertain. CDR3 length: 13 amino acids. The germline V and J ends were trimmed by 5 bases and 2 bases, with 10 bases remaining between them. Germline CDR1 is SGHRS and CDR2 is YFSETQ. CDR3 protein: CASSPRINTEAFF. The CDR3, as DNA: TGCGCCAGCAGTCCCAGAATCAACACTGAAGCTTTCTTT.

The gene calls are TRBV24-1 and TRBJ2-5; 7 nucleotides match TRBD1. Germline V gene data show CDR1 as KGHDR and CDR2 as SFDVKD. The CDR3 consists of 15 residues. Trimming cost V 4 bases and J 5 bases; bases outside gene matches: 9. CDR3 protein: CATSDARHRGETQYF. In nucleotides, the CDR3 is TGTGCCACCAGTGACGCCCGTCACAGGGGCGAGACCCAGTACTTC.

On this clonotype: A read error may explain this, as a much larger clone is one base away. V and J are TRBV7-9 and TRBJ2-4, with 7 bases fitting TRBD2. The CDR3 totals 15 residues. Germline CDR1 reads SEHNR; CDR2 reads FQNEAQ (reference sequence). CDR3 sequence reads: CASGLAGRNKNIQYF. The CDR3 DNA reads TGTGCCAGCGGCTTAGCGGGTAGGAACAAAAACATTCAGTACTTC.

V gene TRBV13 combines with J gene TRBJ1-4; D call uncertain. Looked up from germline, CDR1 is PRHDT and CDR2 is FYEKMQ (reference sequence). Trimming pared 1 base from V and 2 bases from J, leaving 8 bases between. The CDR3 is 15 amino acids. The CDR3 bases are TGTGCCAGCAGCTTAGCGGGCTCGACTAATGAAAAACTGTTTTTT. Its translation: CASSLAGSTNEKLFF.

Many counts were recorded for this clonotype. J is TRBJ1-2 and V is TRBV7-9, with D perhaps TRBD1 (6 bases). The CDR3 totals 15 residues. Trimming cost V 8 bases and J 4 bases, with 20 bases left between them. Germline assignment: CDR1 SEHNR and CDR2 FQNEAQ (reference sequence). This chain's CDR3 is CASGPSGVKGYGYTF. CDR3 nucleotides: TGTGCCAGCGGACCCTCAGGGGTTAAGGGCTATGGCTACACCTTC.

This chain connects TRBV20-1 to TRBJ1-2; no reliable D call. The V and J ends lost 3 bases and 4 bases respectively, with 12 bases between them. The CDR3 loop spans 13 amino acids. The V gene's germline CDR1 is DFQATT and CDR2 SNEGSKA (reference sequence). CDR3 sequence: CSARALGIYGYTF. Written as DNA, the CDR3 is TGCAGTGCTAGGGCCCTGGGGATCTATGGCTACACCTTC.

This chain links TRBV5-1 with TRBJ1-2; tentatively, D is TRBD1 (5 bases). The V gene's germline CDR1 is SGHRS and CDR2 YFSETQ. The CDR3 extends over 15 amino acids. Trimming removed 4 bases from V and 3 bases from J, with 16 bases in between. The CDR3 sequence: CASSPDITFDYGYTF. The CDR3 DNA reads as TGCGCCAGCAGCCCGGACATAACTTTCGACTATGGCTACACCTTC. Supplemented by reference TRBV5-1 and TRBJ1-2, the full variable domain reads KAGVTQTPRYLIKTRGQQVTLSCSPISGHRSVSWYQQTPGQGLQFLFEYFSETQRNKGNFPGRFSGRQFSNSRSEMNVSTLELGDSALYLCASSPDITFDYGYTFGSGTRLTVV.

This clonotype was seen many times. The chain employs TRBV20-1 and TRBJ1-5; D ambiguous. V was cut by 0 bases and J by 0 bases, with 9 bases left in between. Germline V CDR1 and CDR2: DFQATT, SNEGSKA (reference sequence). The CDR3 has 15 residues. CDR3 region: CSARDPAVSNQPQHF. CDR3 DNA sequence: TGCAGTGCTAGAGATCCGGCAGTTAGCAATCAGCCCCAGCATTTT.

This clonotype came up a few times. The chain carries TRBV7-2 and TRBJ2-3; D not certain. Germline V lookup: CDR1 SGHTA, CDR2 FQGNSA. CDR3 length: 14 residues. Trimming took 3 bases from V and 0 from J, leaving 7 bases between them. The CDR3 loop is CASSFMSSTDTQYF. DNA for the CDR3: TGTGCCAGCAGCTTTATGTCTAGCACAGATACGCAGTATTTT.

This clonotype occurred a few times. V is TRBV29-1 and J is TRBJ2-7; 9 bases fit TRBD1. V lost 1 base, J lost 2 bases, and 6 bases stayed unmatched. Per the germline V gene, CDR1 is SQVTM and CDR2 is ANQGSEA. The CDR3 has 15 amino acids. In nucleotides, the CDR3 is TGCAGCGTTGAAGTGGACAGGGGTCAAACCTACGAGCAGTACTTC. As protein: CSVEVDRGQTYEQYF.

The chain has TRBV6-5 and TRBJ2-3; no firm D call. Germline CDR1 and CDR2: MNHEY and SVGAGI. CDR3 length equals 12 residues. Trimming cost V 2 bases and J 2 bases, with 2 bases left between them. The CDR3 DNA sequence: TGTGCCAGCAGTTACACCACAGATACGCAGTATTTT. Its protein product is CASSYTTDTQYF.

V is TRBV20-1 and J is TRBJ2-7, with D possibly TRBD1 on 5 matching bases. Looked up from germline, CDR1 is DFQATT and CDR2 is SNEGSKA (reference sequence). Trimming cost V 2 bases and J 0 bases, with 8 bases left between them. This CDR3 has 13 amino acids. In DNA form, the CDR3 reads TGCAGTGCTAGAAGGGGCATCTCCTACGAGCAGTACTTC. Translation gives CSARRGISYEQYF.

This clonotype has ten or more counts. The V gene is TRBV12-3 or TRBV12-4, the J gene TRBJ2-3, with D possibly being TRBD2 (7 bases). V lost 5 bases to trimming and J lost 2 bases, with 14 bases between them. The length of the CDR3 is 15 residues. CDR3 loop: CASSLGGAHTDTQYF. The CDR3 DNA sequence: TGTGCCAGCAGTCTAGGGGGGGCACACACAGATACGCAGTATTTT.

V gene TRBV5-4 combines with J gene TRBJ1-1, with 7 positions matching TRBD1. J gave up 5 bases and V 4 bases, and 8 bases lay outside the gene matches. The germline V gene has CDR1 SGHNT and CDR2 YYREEE (reference sequence). CDR3 length: 14 amino acids. CDR3 sequence: CASSRRGRLTEAFF. CDR3 in DNA: TGTGCCAGCAGCCGGAGGGGGCGCTTGACTGAAGCTTTCTTT.

This clonotype was counted a few times. The gene calls are TRBV7-6 and TRBJ1-3; perhaps TRBD1 as D (5 bases). V lost 0 bases and J 3 bases, leaving 6 bases between the germline ends. The length of the CDR3 is 14 residues. Germline CDR1 and CDR2: SGHVS and FNYEAQ. The CDR3 here is CASSLAGGGNTIYF. The CDR3, as DNA: TGTGCCAGCAGCTTAGCCGGGGGTGGAAACACCATATATTTT.

J is TRBJ1-4 and V is TRBV11-2, with D unresolved. The CDR3 runs 13 residues. The germline V and J ends were trimmed by 4 bases and 7 bases, with 10 bases remaining between them. Germline V gene lookup returns CDR1 SGHAT and CDR2 FQNNGV. The CDR3 bases are TGTGCCAGCAGCTCCCGGCGGGGTGAAAAACTGTTTTTT. Protein: CASSSRRGEKLFF.

The rearrangement joins TRBV19 to TRBJ2-5; D gene uncertain. The CDR3 is 13 residues long. Looked up from germline, CDR1 is LNHDA and CDR2 is SQIVND (reference sequence). V lost 2 bases and J lost 3, with 7 bases in between. The CDR3 DNA is TGTGCCAGTAGTATAATGGGGAAAGAGACCCAGTACTTC. Protein: CASSIMGKETQYF.

This clonotype was detected a few times. The rearrangement links TRBV4-3 to TRBJ1-4; no firm D call. CDR3 size: 15 residues. Trimming shortened V by 0 bases and J by 6 bases, and 11 bases separated the two germline ends. CDR1 is LGHNA, CDR2 YSLEER, per germline. This CDR3 reads CASSQDKGRDEKLFF. The CDR3 bases are TGCGCCAGCAGCCAAGATAAAGGGAGGGATGAAAAACTGTTTTTT.

This clonotype was detected many times. The chain is built from TRBV10-3 and TRBJ2-5, with 9 bases lining up with TRBD1. J lost 3 bases, V lost 0 bases, and 8 bases had no gene match. Germline lookup yields CDR1 ENHRY and CDR2 SYGVKD. The CDR3 is 17 residues long. CDR3 sequence reads: CAISESIAGTGKETQYF. DNA for the CDR3: TGTGCCATCAGTGAGTCGATTGCCGGGACAGGGAAAGAGACCCAGTACTTC.

This chain connects TRBV4-2 to TRBJ1-3; no firm D call. The CDR3 is made up of 15 amino acids. CDR1 and CDR2 from the germline V gene are LGHNA and YNFKEQ. V was clipped by 0 bases and J by 4 bases, with 10 bases between them. The CDR3 sequence is CASSQDWGSGNTIYF. As DNA, the CDR3 is TGTGCCAGCAGCCAAGATTGGGGATCCGGAAACACCATATATTTT.

This clonotype was detected only a few times. The rearrangement links TRBV20-1 to TRBJ2-1; TRBD2 aligns across 7 bases. The germline V gene encodes CDR1 DFQATT and CDR2 SNEGSKA (reference sequence). V shed 3 bases, J shed 4 bases, and the junction held 9 bases outside the gene matches. The CDR3 length is 15 residues. CDR3 sequence: CSASGSGRGYNEQFF. The CDR3 nucleotides are TGCAGTGCTAGCGGGAGTGGGAGGGGATACAATGAGCAGTTCTTC.

The chain uses TRBV6-1 and TRBJ1-6; D is uncertain. This CDR3 contains 15 residues. Trimming left V 8 bases short and J 4 bases short, with 15 bases between. Germline V CDR1 and CDR2: MNHNS, SASEGT. CDR3: CASGRTAFYNSPLHF. DNA of the CDR3: TGTGCCAGCGGACGGACGGCCTTTTATAATTCACCCCTCCACTTT.

The chain carries TRBV28 and TRBJ2-7; either TRBD1 or TRBD2 may fit D (5 bases each). The CDR3 consists of 15 residues. The germline V gene encodes CDR1 MDHEN and CDR2 SYDVKM. Trimming pared 8 bases from V and 2 bases from J, leaving 19 bases between. The CDR3 loop reads CASPLSGRGTYEQYF. The CDR3 DNA reads TGTGCCAGCCCACTTTCCGGTCGGGGCACCTACGAGCAGTACTTC.